This TCR beta chain was identified in a study of shared clonotypes between healthy human individuals. As for the study in general: Researchers drew samples from a couple of women and three men aged 18 to 49.

Sequenced by immunoSEQ multiplex PCR; TCRdb stores in-frame clones only, minus some. In the table there are more than 400,000 clones, roughly 80% of which are singletons. CDR1 SGHRS and CDR2 YFSETQ come from the germline V gene. Trimming removed 1 base from V and 4 bases from J, with 12 bases in between. The CDR3 covers 15 residues. The J gene is TRBJ1-3, the V gene TRBV5-1; D is perhaps TRBD1 (5 bases). This TCR derives from a middle-aged woman in good health. Some clones in this sample may be carry-over from other donors' samples. Sequencing was performed on PBMCs. CDR3 region: CASSLWGDVGNTIYF. In nucleotides, the CDR3 is TGCGCCAGCAGCTTGTGGGGCGACGTAGGAAACACCATATATTTT.